This T cell receptor (beta chain) was recovered during a study of blood T cells in healthy people across ages. The CDR3 covers 15 residues. The germline V gene encodes CDR1 LNHDA and CDR2 SQIVND (reference sequence). The second PCR ran about 6 to 11 cycles with a sample-barcoded 5' primer and J-beta primers. MiXCR, run by TCRdb on the 5' RACE reads, gives a single entry per CDR3 protein. The sample has around 1,100,000 distinct CDR3 sequences, more than 30% seen once. This clonotype has a single count. At one boundary the junction diverges from the germline segment, which might be a read error. The sample taken for sequencing was blood. This sequence joins TRBV19 and TRBJ2-2; D not resolved. This TCR derives from a young man in good health. The CDR3 spells CASSVNPTNTEELFF. The CDR3 nucleotides are TGTGCCAGTAGTGTAAACCCTACGAACACCGAGGAGCTGTTTTTT.